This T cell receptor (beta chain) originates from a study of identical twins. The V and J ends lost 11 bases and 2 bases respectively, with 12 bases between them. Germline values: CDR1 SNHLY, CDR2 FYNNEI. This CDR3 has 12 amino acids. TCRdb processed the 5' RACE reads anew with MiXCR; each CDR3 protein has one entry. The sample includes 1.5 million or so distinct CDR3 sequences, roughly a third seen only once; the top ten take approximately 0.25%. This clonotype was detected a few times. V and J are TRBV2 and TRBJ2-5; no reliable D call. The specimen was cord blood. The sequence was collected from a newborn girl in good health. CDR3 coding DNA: TGTGCCTTCCCGGGCCTGCAAGAGACCCAGTACTTC. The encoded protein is CAFPGLQETQYF.